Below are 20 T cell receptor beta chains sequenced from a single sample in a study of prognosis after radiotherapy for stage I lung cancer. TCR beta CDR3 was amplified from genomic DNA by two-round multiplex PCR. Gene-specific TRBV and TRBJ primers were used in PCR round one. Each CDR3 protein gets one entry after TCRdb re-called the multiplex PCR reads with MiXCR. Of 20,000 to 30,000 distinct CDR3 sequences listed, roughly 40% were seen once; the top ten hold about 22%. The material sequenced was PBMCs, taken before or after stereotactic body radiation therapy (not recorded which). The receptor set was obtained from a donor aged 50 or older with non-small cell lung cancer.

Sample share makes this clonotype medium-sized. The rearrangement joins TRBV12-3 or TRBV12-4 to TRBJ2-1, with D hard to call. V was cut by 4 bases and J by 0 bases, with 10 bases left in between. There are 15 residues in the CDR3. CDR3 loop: CASSWGRSSYNEQFF. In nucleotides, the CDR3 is TGTGCCAGCAGTTGGGGTCGGAGCTCCTACAATGAGCAGTTCTTC.

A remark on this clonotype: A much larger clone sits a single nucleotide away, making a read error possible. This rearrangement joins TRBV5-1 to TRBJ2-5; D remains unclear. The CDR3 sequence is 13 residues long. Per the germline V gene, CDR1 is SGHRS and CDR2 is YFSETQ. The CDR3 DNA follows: TGCGCCAGCAGGAGTAGGAGACAAGATACCCAGTACTTC. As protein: CASRSRRQDTQYF.

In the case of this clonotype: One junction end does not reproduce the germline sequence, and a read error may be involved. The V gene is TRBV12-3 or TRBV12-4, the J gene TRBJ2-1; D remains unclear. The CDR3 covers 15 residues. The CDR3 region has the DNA TGTGCCAGCGTGCTATTGGGGTCAGGTTGGAATGAGCAGCTCTTC. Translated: CASVLLGSGWNEQLF.

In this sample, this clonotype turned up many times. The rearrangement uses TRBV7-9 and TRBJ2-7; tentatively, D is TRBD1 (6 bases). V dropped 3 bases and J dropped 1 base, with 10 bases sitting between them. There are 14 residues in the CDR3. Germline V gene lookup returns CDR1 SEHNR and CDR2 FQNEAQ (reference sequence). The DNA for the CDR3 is TGTGCCAGCAGCTTCTTGGGGGCGTCCTACGAGCAGTACTTC. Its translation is CASSFLGASYEQYF.

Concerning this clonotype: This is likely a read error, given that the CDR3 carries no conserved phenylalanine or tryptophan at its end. The chain's CDR3 is CASSSQGALGYTL. CDR3 nucleotide sequence: TGTGCCAGCAGCTCACAGGGGGCGCTTGGCTACACCCTC. The genes are TRBV6-1 and TRBJ1-2; 9 positions agree with TRBD1. Looked up from germline, CDR1 is MNHNS and CDR2 is SASEGT. V lost 6 bases to trimming and J lost 7 bases; unmatched junction nucleotides: 6. This CDR3 has 13 amino acids.

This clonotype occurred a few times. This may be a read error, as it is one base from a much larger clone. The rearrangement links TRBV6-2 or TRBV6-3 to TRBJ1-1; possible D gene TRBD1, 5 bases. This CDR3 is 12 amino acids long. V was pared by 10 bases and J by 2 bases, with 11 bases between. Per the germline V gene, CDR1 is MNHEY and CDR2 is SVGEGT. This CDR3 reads CAIMTANTEAFF. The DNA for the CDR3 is TGTGCCATCATGACAGCCAACACTGAAGCTTTCTTT.

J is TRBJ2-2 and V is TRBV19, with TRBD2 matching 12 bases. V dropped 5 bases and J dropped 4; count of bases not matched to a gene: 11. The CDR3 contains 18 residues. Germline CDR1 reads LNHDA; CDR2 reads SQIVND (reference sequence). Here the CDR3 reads CASSLWTSGTISTGELFF. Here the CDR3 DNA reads TGTGCCAGTAGTCTCTGGACTAGCGGGACCATTTCCACCGGGGAGCTGTTTTTT.

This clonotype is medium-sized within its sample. The CDR3 reads CASSHVTGVEQYF. CDR3 sequence (DNA): TGTGCCAGCAGTCATGTTACGGGGGTAGAGCAGTACTTC. The genes are TRBV6-1 and TRBJ2-7; a weak D match, TRBD2 (6 bases). The V gene lost 5 bases and the J gene lost 7 bases, with 15 bases spanning the gap. The CDR3 runs to 13 residues. Germline lookup yields CDR1 MNHNS and CDR2 SASEGT.

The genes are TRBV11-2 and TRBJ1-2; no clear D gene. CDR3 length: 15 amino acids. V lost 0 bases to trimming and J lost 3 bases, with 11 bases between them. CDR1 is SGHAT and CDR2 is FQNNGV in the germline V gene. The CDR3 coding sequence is TGTGCCAGCAGCTTAGAGGCAGGAGCCTACTATGGCTACACCTTC. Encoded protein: CASSLEAGAYYGYTF.

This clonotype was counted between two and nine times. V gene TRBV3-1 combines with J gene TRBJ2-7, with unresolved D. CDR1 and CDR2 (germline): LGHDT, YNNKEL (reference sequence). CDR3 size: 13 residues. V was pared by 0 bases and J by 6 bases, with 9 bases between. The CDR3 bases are TGTGCCAGCAGCCAAGACAGGAAGGGCGAGCAGTACTTC. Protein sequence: CASSQDRKGEQYF.

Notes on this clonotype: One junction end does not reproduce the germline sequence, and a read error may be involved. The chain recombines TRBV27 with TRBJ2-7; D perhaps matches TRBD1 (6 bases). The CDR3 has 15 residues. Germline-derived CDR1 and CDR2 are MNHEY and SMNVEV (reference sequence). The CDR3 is CASILFRGHGNEQYF. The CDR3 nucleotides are TGTGCCAGCATTTTATTTAGGGGACACGGTAACGAGCAGTACTTC.

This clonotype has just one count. CDR3 nucleotides: TGTGCCAGCAGCACAGGCTGGGACAGGATTTCAGATACGCAGTATTTT. Protein sequence: CASSTGWDRISDTQYF. The chain carries TRBV7-2 and TRBJ2-3; 8 bases match TRBD1. V was pared by 5 bases and J by 4 bases, with 11 bases of the junction left unmatched. This CDR3 region has 16 residues. Per germline, CDR1 SGHTA and CDR2 FQGNSA.

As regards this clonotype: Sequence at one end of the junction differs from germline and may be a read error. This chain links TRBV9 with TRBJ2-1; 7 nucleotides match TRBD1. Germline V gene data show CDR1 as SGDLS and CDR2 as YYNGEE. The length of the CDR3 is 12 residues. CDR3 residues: CASSLYRGEQLF. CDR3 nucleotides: TGTGCCAGCAGCTTATACAGGGGTGAGCAGCTCTTC.

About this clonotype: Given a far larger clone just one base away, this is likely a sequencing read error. This CDR3 is CASTVGLVTSKYNEQFF. DNA for the CDR3: TGTGCCAGCACTGTGGGACTTGTAACATCAAAATACAATGAGCAGTTCTTC. The genes are TRBV28 and TRBJ2-7; D possibly corresponds to TRBD2 (6 bases). The DNA end is a closer match to TRBJ2-1, so the J assignment may be wrong. The CDR3 is 17 residues long. Germline CDR1 and CDR2: MDHEN and SYDVKM.

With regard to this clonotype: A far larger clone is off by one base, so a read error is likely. CDR3 nucleotide sequence: TGTGCCAGCAGGGAATTTCCGTATAGCTCCTACAATGAGCAGTTCTTC. Translating gives CASREFPYSSYNEQFF. V usage is TRBV9 and J usage is TRBJ2-1; D remains ambiguous. This CDR3 spans 16 amino acids. V shed 5 bases and J shed 0 bases, with 15 bases lying between them. Germline V gives CDR1 SGDLS, CDR2 YYNGEE.

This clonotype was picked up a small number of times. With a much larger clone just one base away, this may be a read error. The CDR3 reads CASSLGGSTGQETQYF. The DNA for the CDR3 is TGTGCCAGCAGCCTTGGAGGGTCCACGGGGCAAGAGACCCAGTACTTC. The rearrangement links TRBV9 to TRBJ2-5; D possibly corresponds to TRBD2 (6 bases). Germline V gives CDR1 SGDLS, CDR2 YYNGEE. The CDR3 consists of 16 residues. Trimming took 4 bases from V and 2 from J, leaving 18 bases between them.

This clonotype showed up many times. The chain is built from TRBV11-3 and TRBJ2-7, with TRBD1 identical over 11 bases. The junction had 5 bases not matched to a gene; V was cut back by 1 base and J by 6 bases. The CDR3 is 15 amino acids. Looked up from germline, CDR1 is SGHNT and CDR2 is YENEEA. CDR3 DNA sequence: TGTGCCAGCAGCTTAGGGACAGGGGGCGCGGCCGAGCAGTACTTC. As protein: CASSLGTGGAAEQYF.

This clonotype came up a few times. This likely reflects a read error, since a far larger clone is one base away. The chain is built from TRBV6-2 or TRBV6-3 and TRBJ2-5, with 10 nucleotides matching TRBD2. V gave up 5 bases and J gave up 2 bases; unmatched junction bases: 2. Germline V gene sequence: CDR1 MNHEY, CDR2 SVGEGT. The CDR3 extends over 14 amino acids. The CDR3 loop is CASSQLAGQETQYF. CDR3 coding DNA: TGTGCCAGCAGTCAACTAGCGGGACAAGAGACCCAGTACTTC.

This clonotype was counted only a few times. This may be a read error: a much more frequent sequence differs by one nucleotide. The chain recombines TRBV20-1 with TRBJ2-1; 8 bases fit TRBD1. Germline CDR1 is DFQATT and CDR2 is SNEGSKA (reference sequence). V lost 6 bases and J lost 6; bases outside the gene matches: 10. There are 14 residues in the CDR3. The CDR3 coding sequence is TGCAGTGCCACTGGGCAGGGGGCTGCCAATGAGCAGTTCTTC. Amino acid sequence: CSATGQGAANEQFF.

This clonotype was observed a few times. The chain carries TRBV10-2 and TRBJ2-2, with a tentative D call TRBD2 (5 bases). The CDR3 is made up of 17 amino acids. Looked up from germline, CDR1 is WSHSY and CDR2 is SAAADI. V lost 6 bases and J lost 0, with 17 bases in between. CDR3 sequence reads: CASRDLAVVSNTGELFF. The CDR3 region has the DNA TGCGCCAGCAGAGATCTAGCTGTAGTTTCGAACACCGGGGAGCTGTTTTTT.